This TCR beta chain comes out of a study of blood T cell repertoires in COVID-19. Study summary: Spain, Italy and the United States supplied samples that represented acute and convalescent COVID-19.

The CDR3 is 14 residues long. CDR1 is SGHRS and CDR2 is YFSETQ in the germline V gene. Trimming removed 5 bases from V and 3 bases from J; junction bases left unmatched: 5. As handled by the study authors: Reference gene primer amplification gave estimated nucleated cell counts. Produced via immunoSEQ multiplex PCR; TCRdb's table is partial and in-frame only. V, J and clone size were drawn from that table, and D and trimming were deduced from the DNA. The sample has hundreds of thousands of clones, about four fifths seen once; the top ten hold over 4%. The chain couples TRBV5-1 to TRBJ2-7; the match to TRBD1 covers 10 bases. What was sequenced was PBMCs or T cells enriched from blood (not recorded which). This TCR came from a man aged 35 to 55 who had been exposed to COVID-19. CDR3 nucleotides: TGCGCCAGCAGGGCCGGGACAGGGGTCTACGAGCAGTACTTC. Translation: CASRAGTGVYEQYF.